This entry describes one T cell receptor beta chain. The junction differs from germline at one of its ends, possibly a read error. A J-beta primer mix and a sample-barcoded 5' primer were used in a second PCR of roughly 6 to 12 cycles. One entry per CDR3 protein results from TCRdb running MiXCR on the 5' RACE reads. Of roughly 1.7 million distinct CDR3 sequences in the sample, about 35% were seen once. In germline, CDR1 is SGHDT, CDR2 YYEEEE. This CDR3 spans 14 amino acids. These data come from a study of blood T cells in healthy people across ages. Sequencing was carried out using blood. The sequence was collected from a woman aged 30 to 39 in good health. The gene calls are TRBV5-6 and TRBJ2-5; D possibly corresponds to TRBD2 (7 bases). In nucleotides, the CDR3 is TGTGGCAGCAGCTTGGGGGGGCGAGGAGAGACCCAGTACTTC. Translating it yields CGSSLGGRGETQYF.